This entry is about one T cell receptor (beta chain). As yet, its antigen is unknown. The sample is drawn from a study of beta chain features in type 1 diabetes. The whole isolated RNA underwent reverse transcription, so sequencing captured expressed TCRB transcripts. Produced via immunoSEQ multiplex PCR; TCRdb's table is partial and in-frame only. The profile shows about 700,000 clones, roughly an eighth of them singletons. Germline-derived CDR1 and CDR2 are SSHAT and FNYEAQ (reference sequence). V gave up 0 bases and J gave up 0 bases, with 5 bases separating them. The CDR3 contains 15 residues. Study results and limitations: TCRB CDR3s were moderately but significantly shorter in Type 1 diabetes patients in all four CD4+ subsets. Patients' naive, central memory and Treg TCRB repertoires seemed closer to one another than those of healthy donors.

This receptor was taken from a man younger than 35 with type 1 diabetes. Sample: naive CD4+ T cells from blood. This rearrangement joins TRBV7-7 to TRBJ2-2; D is undetermined. The CDR3 DNA reads as TGTGCCAGCAGCTTAGCGGGCACGAACACCGGGGAGCTGTTTTTT. Translation gives CASSLAGTNTGELFF.